The 26 T cell receptor beta chains listed next were all sequenced from one sample in a study of shared clonotypes between healthy human individuals. Naivety among CD8 cells was defined by CD45RO negativity and positive CCR7 selection, thereby excluding terminally differentiated effector memory CD45RA+ cells. The method was immunoSEQ multiplex PCR; TCRdb's version includes in-frame clones alone and lacks a portion of them. The sample lists millions of clones, about 95% occurring once. Sequenced sample: naive CD8+ T cells sorted from blood. These receptors came from a man younger than 35 in good health.

The chain couples TRBV9 to TRBJ2-1; TRBD2 matches 13 bases. CDR3 length: 15 amino acids. Germline CDR1 reads SGDLS; CDR2 reads YYNGEE. Germline trimming cut 4 bases from V and 5 bases from J; bases unmatched to any gene: 3. The CDR3, as DNA: TGTGCCAGCAGCACTAGCGGGGGGGACAACAATGAGCAGTTCTTC. This codes for CASSTSGGDNNEQFF.

The chain is built from TRBV13 and TRBJ2-3; D possibly uses TRBD1 or TRBD2 (5 bases each). Trimming removed 8 bases from V and 6 bases from J, with 24 bases in between. This CDR3 has 16 residues. CDR1 is PRHDT, CDR2 FYEKMQ, per germline (reference sequence). This CDR3 is CASPQDFPGRLDTQYF. The DNA for the CDR3 is TGTGCCAGCCCCCAGGACTTTCCAGGGCGTCTTGATACGCAGTATTTT.

The chain couples TRBV30 to TRBJ2-2; D perhaps matches TRBD2 (5 bases). V dropped 3 bases and J dropped 0 bases, with 14 bases sitting between them. CDR1 and CDR2 (germline): GTSNPN, SVGIG (reference sequence). This CDR3 contains 16 residues. The CDR3 protein is CAWRTASRPNTGELFF. In nucleotides, the CDR3 is TGTGCCTGGAGGACGGCTAGCCGACCGAACACCGGGGAGCTGTTTTTT.

The chain combines TRBV9 with TRBJ1-1, with D perhaps matching TRBD1 (6 bases). The germline CDR1 and CDR2 sequences are SGDLS and YYNGEE. The CDR3 runs 13 residues. V lost 0 bases and J lost 7, with 10 bases in between. This CDR3 reads CASSVDREDEAFF. In DNA, the CDR3 is TGTGCCAGCAGCGTAGACAGGGAAGATGAAGCTTTCTTT.

This chain connects TRBV2 to TRBJ2-5; TRBD1 matches 7 bases. The V gene end was trimmed by 6 bases and the J gene end by 4 bases; junction bases not matched to a gene: 11. The CDR3 loop spans 15 amino acids. Germline CDR1 and CDR2: SNHLY and FYNNEI. In DNA, the CDR3 is TGTGCCAGCAGGGAAAAAACAGGGGAAGGAGAGACCCAGTACTTC. Translated, it gives CASREKTGEGETQYF.

The rearrangement links TRBV23-1 to TRBJ1-4; TRBD1 matches at 9 bases. TRBV23-1 is designated an ORF whose function remains uncertain. Trimming took 3 bases from V and 5 from J; bases not matched to a gene: 4. The CDR3 has 15 residues. The DNA for the CDR3 is TGCGCCAGCAGTCAGTCCGGGACAGGGAATGAAAAACTGTTTTTT. Its protein product is CASSQSGTGNEKLFF.

As to this clone: Other DNA sequences of this sample code for an identical CDR3. The J gene is TRBJ1-5, the V gene TRBV6-1; no firm D call. Germline V gives CDR1 MNHNS, CDR2 SASEGT. V was clipped by 1 base and J by 0 bases, with 7 bases between them. The CDR3 contains 15 residues. CDR3 protein: CASSEGVYSNQPQHF. The CDR3 DNA is TGTGCCAGCAGTGAAGGTGTATATAGCAATCAGCCCCAGCATTTT.

The chain links TRBV30 to TRBJ1-1, with 10 positions matching TRBD1. V lost 4 bases and J lost 6; bases outside the gene matches: 2. CDR3 length: 12 residues. The germline V gene encodes CDR1 GTSNPN and CDR2 SVGIG (reference sequence). CDR3 nucleotide sequence: TGTGCCTGGACCGGGACAGGGGCTGAAGCTTTCTTT. This gives the protein CAWTGTGAEAFF.

This clone was picked up one time. The V call is TRBV11-2, the J call TRBJ2-3; 9 nucleotides align to TRBD1. This CDR3 region has 16 residues. Germline V CDR1 and CDR2: SGHAT, FQNNGV. Trimming at V came to 5 bases and at J to 3 bases, leaving 9 bases not matched to a gene. CDR3 DNA: TGTGCCAGCAGCCATCGGGACAGGGACATAACAGATACGCAGTATTTT. Translation gives CASSHRDRDITDTQYF.

V usage is TRBV2 and J usage is TRBJ1-1, with D possibly TRBD1 on 5 matching bases. Trimming took 3 bases from V and 0 from J, leaving 17 bases between them. Germline V gene sequence: CDR1 SNHLY, CDR2 FYNNEI. The CDR3 loop spans 17 amino acids. The CDR3 nucleotides are TGTGCCAGCAGTGATGGGGGGGTTGTGCAATTGAACACTGAAGCTTTCTTT. Residues: CASSDGGVVQLNTEAFF.

This clone was picked up one time. The chain combines TRBV6-1 with TRBJ2-7; D unresolved. From germline, CDR1 is MNHNS and CDR2 SASEGT. The CDR3 loop spans 14 amino acids. The germline V and J ends were trimmed by 3 bases and 1 base, with 10 bases remaining between them. The CDR3 DNA follows: TGTGCCAGCAGTGATTCACCTTTGTCCTACGAGCAGTACTTC. The encoded protein is CASSDSPLSYEQYF.

Turning to this clone: Different DNA sequences within this sample yield the same CDR3. This chain connects TRBV29-1 to TRBJ2-7, with D unclear. Germline loops: CDR1 SQVTM, CDR2 ANQGSEA. V was clipped by 4 bases and J by 0 bases, with 7 bases between them. This CDR3 contains 12 residues. CDR3 in DNA: TGCAGCGTTGTTGGCACCTCCTACGAGCAGTACTTC. This sequence encodes CSVVGTSYEQYF.

The rearrangement uses TRBV11-2 and TRBJ2-5, with a weak D call TRBD1 (5 bases). The CDR3 contains 14 residues. The germline V gene encodes CDR1 SGHAT and CDR2 FQNNGV. V dropped 2 bases and J dropped 0 bases, with 7 bases sitting between them. CDR3 coding DNA: TGTGCCAGCAGCTTACAGGGAAACCAAGAGACCCAGTACTTC. It yields the protein CASSLQGNQETQYF.

The V gene is TRBV7-9, the J gene TRBJ1-2; perhaps TRBD1 as D (6 bases). The ends were cut back, 4 bases at V and 3 bases at J, with 24 bases in the middle. The CDR3 consists of 18 residues. Germline V lookup: CDR1 SEHNR, CDR2 FQNEAQ (reference sequence). For the CDR3, the DNA is TGTGCCAGCAGCTCGCTAAAGGGCGTGGGGGACATCGACTATGGCTACACCTTC. Its protein product is CASSSLKGVGDIDYGYTF.

The gene calls are TRBV7-8 and TRBJ2-7; D remains unclear. Germline assignment: CDR1 SGHVS and CDR2 FQNEAQ. The CDR3 runs to 14 residues. V lost 1 base, J lost 1 base, and 8 bases lay in between. The CDR3 DNA follows: TGTGCCAGCAGCTTAGAAGTGGGGTCCTACGAGCAGTACTTC. Its translation: CASSLEVGSYEQYF.

This clone was observed once. The chain combines TRBV9 with TRBJ2-3, with 15 nucleotides matching TRBD2. This CDR3 has 18 amino acids. CDR1 SGDLS and CDR2 YYNGEE come from the germline V gene. V was pared by 3 bases and J by 6 bases, with 11 bases of the junction left unmatched. The CDR3 spells CASSGTGTSGGRMDTQYF. The CDR3, as DNA: TGTGCCAGCAGCGGAACCGGGACTAGCGGGGGGCGGATGGATACGCAGTATTTT.

This chain uses TRBV13 with TRBJ2-3; possible D gene TRBD2, 6 bases. Between the trimmed V and J ends, which lost 0 bases and 8 bases, there was a span of 6 bases. This CDR3 has 12 residues. CDR1 and CDR2 from the germline V gene are PRHDT and FYEKMQ (reference sequence). The CDR3 DNA reads as TGTGCCAGCAGCTTAGGGGGAGGTACGCAGTATTTT. It yields the protein CASSLGGGTQYF.

Here the CDR3 reads CASSTLPLAKNIQYF. The CDR3 coding sequence is TGTGCCAGCAGTACGTTACCCCTAGCCAAAAACATTCAGTACTTC. This sequence joins TRBV28 and TRBJ2-4; the D is unclear. V was pared by 5 bases and J by 0 bases, with 11 bases between. The CDR3 covers 15 residues. Germline CDR1 MDHEN, CDR2 SYDVKM.

V gene TRBV6-5 combines with J gene TRBJ2-7, with 7 bases lining up with TRBD1. The CDR3 extends over 13 amino acids. V dropped 7 bases and J dropped 2; count of bases not matched to a gene: 5. Germline V lookup: CDR1 MNHEY, CDR2 SVGAGI. The CDR3 reads CASMDDRAYEQYF. DNA of the CDR3: TGTGCCAGCATGGACGACAGGGCCTACGAGCAGTACTTC.

The chain recombines TRBV9 with TRBJ1-4; D ambiguous. The length of the CDR3 is 12 residues. Germline V gene sequence: CDR1 SGDLS, CDR2 YYNGEE. V dropped 3 bases and J dropped 7 bases, with 7 bases sitting between them. CDR3 sequence reads: CASSGRSEKLFF. CDR3 bases: TGTGCCAGCAGCGGGAGGAGTGAAAAACTGTTTTTT.

A single count supports this clone. The CDR3 DNA follows: TGTGCCAGCAGCACACCAGAGACCCAGTACTTC. Its translation: CASSTPETQYF. The chain is built from TRBV7-9 and TRBJ2-5; D remains unclear. The V end lost 5 bases, the J end lost 4 bases, and 5 bases lay between the germline ends. CDR1 and CDR2 from the germline V gene are SEHNR and FQNEAQ (reference sequence). The CDR3 is 11 residues long.

The genes are TRBV10-1 and TRBJ2-7; no firm D call. Germline V gene data show CDR1 as WNHNN and CDR2 as SYGVQD (reference sequence). The CDR3 contains 13 residues. V lost 4 bases and J lost 4, with 11 bases in between. This chain's CDR3 is CASSVVALYEQYF. In DNA, the CDR3 is TGCGCCAGCAGTGTGGTCGCCTTATACGAGCAGTACTTC.

As to this clone: Other DNA sequences within the sample encode an identical CDR3. The genes are TRBV7-9 and TRBJ2-1; D unclear. Germline loops: CDR1 SEHNR, CDR2 FQNEAQ (reference sequence). The V gene lost 1 base and the J gene lost 0 bases, with 7 bases spanning the gap. The CDR3 is made up of 15 amino acids. CDR3 protein: CASSLVLDSYNEQFF. DNA for the CDR3: TGTGCCAGCAGCTTAGTACTGGACTCCTACAATGAGCAGTTCTTC.

The V and J genes are TRBV10-2 and TRBJ1-1; D unresolved. Germline CDR1 WSHSY, CDR2 SAAADI. V dropped 3 bases and J dropped 7 bases, with 12 bases sitting between them. The CDR3 is made up of 13 amino acids. In nucleotides, the CDR3 is TGCGCCAGCAGTGATTCGCCTGCCCTTGAAGCTTTCTTT. Translated, it gives CASSDSPALEAFF.

The chain carries TRBV6-1 and TRBJ2-7, with D possibly matching TRBD2 (6 bases). The CDR3 runs to 13 residues. Per the germline V gene, CDR1 is MNHNS and CDR2 is SASEGT. V was shortened by 6 bases and J by 3 bases, with 12 bases between the two germline ends. As DNA, the CDR3 is TGTGCCAGCAGAGTAGCGGAACACTACGAGCAGTACTTC. As protein: CASRVAEHYEQYF.

The DNA for the CDR3 is TGTGCCAGCAGAGCGACAGATATTTATAGCAATCAGCCCCAGCATTTT. It specifies CASRATDIYSNQPQHF. V is TRBV27 and J is TRBJ1-5, with D possibly TRBD1 on 5 matching bases. The CDR3 has 16 amino acids. The germline V gene has CDR1 MNHEY and CDR2 SMNVEV (reference sequence). Trimming left V 6 bases short and J 0 bases short, with 15 bases between.